One and the same sample provided the 13 T cell receptor beta chains below, sequenced in a study of T cell responses to AZD1222 COVID-19 vaccine. The repertoire was sequenced with immunoSEQ multiplex PCR; TCRdb's copy has only in-frame clones and lacks some. The data show tens of thousands of clones, over 75% seen once. The specimen was peripheral blood, collected 28 days after the second AZD1222 dose. All receptors derive from an adult who received the AZD1222 COVID-19 vaccine.

In DNA form, the CDR3 reads TGTGCCATCAGTAAGAGACAGGGAAGGGTGAACACTGAAGCTTTCTTT. This gives the protein CAISKRQGRVNTEAFF. The V gene is TRBV10-3, the J gene TRBJ1-1, with 7 bases fitting TRBD1. This CDR3 is 16 amino acids long. V lost 5 bases, J lost 0 bases, and 9 bases stayed unmatched. Germline V gene sequence: CDR1 ENHRY, CDR2 SYGVKD.

The chain carries TRBV27 and TRBJ2-7; tentatively, D is TRBD2 (6 bases). CDR3 length: 15 residues. Trimming took off 4 bases at V and 0 bases at J, with 13 bases between the two ends. Germline V gives CDR1 MNHEY, CDR2 SMNVEV (reference sequence). The CDR3 spells CASSSRRESSYEQYF. CDR3 DNA: TGTGCCAGCAGTTCCCGACGGGAGAGCTCCTACGAGCAGTACTTC.

The rearrangement uses TRBV2 and TRBJ1-3, with no clear D. This CDR3 contains 15 residues. Trimming removed 4 bases from V and 0 bases from J, with 10 bases in between. From germline, CDR1 is SNHLY and CDR2 FYNNEI. Written as DNA, the CDR3 is TGTGCCAGCAGTGTTGCAGGCTCCTCTGGAAACACCATATATTTT. Translating gives CASSVAGSSGNTIYF.

J is TRBJ1-2 and V is TRBV28; tentative D call: TRBD1 (6 bases). V lost 8 bases and J 7 bases, leaving 17 bases between the germline ends. This CDR3 is built from 13 residues. Germline V gene data show CDR1 as MDHEN and CDR2 as SYDVKM. The CDR3 sequence: CASDYPGGPGYTF. DNA for the CDR3: TGTGCCAGCGACTATCCGGGGGGGCCTGGCTACACCTTC.

The J gene is TRBJ1-3, the V gene TRBV5-1, with D possibly being TRBD1 (6 bases). Germline lookup yields CDR1 SGHRS and CDR2 YFSETQ. V was cut by 5 bases and J by 2 bases, with 8 bases left in between. The CDR3 consists of 13 residues. The CDR3, as DNA: TGCGCCAGCAGACAGGGCCCTGGAAACACCATATATTTT. Encoded protein: CASRQGPGNTIYF.

The chain is built from TRBV6-5 and TRBJ1-5; D gene uncertain. Germline V gene sequence: CDR1 MNHEY, CDR2 SVGAGI. The CDR3 has 15 amino acids. With 5 bases removed from V and 0 bases from J, the gap between germline ends came to 11 bases. CDR3 DNA: TGTGCCAGCAGTCCCCCCTCAGGTAGCAATCAGCCCCAGCATTTT. Protein sequence: CASSPPSGSNQPQHF.

The V and J genes are TRBV2 and TRBJ2-1, with 11 bases lining up with TRBD2. The CDR3 runs to 14 residues. V trimming: 7 bases; J trimming: 12 bases; junction bases outside the gene matches: 11. CDR1 and CDR2 (germline): SNHLY, FYNNEI. The CDR3 here is CASKGVLAGVWQFF. The DNA of the CDR3 is TGTGCCAGCAAGGGAGTACTAGCGGGAGTTTGGCAGTTCTTC.

This clone was seen only a few times. The V gene is TRBV16, the J gene TRBJ2-7; D is possibly TRBD2 (6 bases). The ends were cut back, 4 bases at V and 6 bases at J, with 13 bases in the middle. The CDR3 contains 13 residues. Per germline, CDR1 KGHSY and CDR2 FQNENV. The CDR3 region is CASSPAGQAEQYF. Written as DNA, the CDR3 is TGTGCCAGCAGCCCCGCGGGGCAGGCCGAGCAGTACTTC.

J is TRBJ2-1 and V is TRBV30; tentative D call: TRBD2 (5 bases). The V and J ends lost 4 bases and 8 bases respectively, with 15 bases between them. Germline loops: CDR1 GTSNPN, CDR2 SVGIG (reference sequence). There are 13 residues in the CDR3. CDR3 coding DNA: TGTGCCTGGACCCCGAAGAGGGCCGATGAGCAGTTCTTC. Protein sequence: CAWTPKRADEQFF.

The chain joins TRBV9 to TRBJ2-1, with 7 bases aligning to TRBD2. Germline CDR1 reads SGDLS; CDR2 reads YYNGEE. Trimming at V came to 1 base and at J to 9 bases, leaving 4 bases not matched to a gene. The CDR3 consists of 13 residues. The CDR3 here is CASSVPGGGEQFF. The CDR3 coding sequence is TGTGCCAGCAGCGTACCGGGAGGAGGTGAGCAGTTCTTC.

This clone was detected a few times. The chain couples TRBV27 to TRBJ2-7; D possibly corresponds to TRBD1 (6 bases). CDR3 length equals 14 residues. CDR1 is MNHEY and CDR2 is SMNVEV in the germline V gene (reference sequence). V was trimmed by 5 bases and J by 2 bases, leaving 13 bases between them. CDR3 DNA: TGTGCCAGCAGTCCCTCGACAGGTCCCTACGAGCAGTACTTC. Its translation: CASSPSTGPYEQYF.

The CDR3 region has the DNA TGTGCCAGCGGGGCTAGCGGATACAATGAGCAGTTCTTC. It yields the protein CASGASGYNEQFF. V is TRBV7-8 and J is TRBJ2-1; 7 nucleotides match TRBD2. Germline lookup yields CDR1 SGHVS and CDR2 FQNEAQ. The junction had 5 bases not matched to a gene; V was cut back by 8 bases and J by 4 bases. The CDR3 spans 13 residues.

CDR3 DNA: TGTGCCAGTACCTACAACAGGAACTCTCGGGGCTACACCTTC. It encodes CASTYNRNSRGYTF. The chain joins TRBV19 to TRBJ1-2; D is perhaps TRBD1 (5 bases). The CDR3 runs 14 residues. Germline V gene lookup returns CDR1 LNHDA and CDR2 SQIVND (reference sequence). With 7 bases removed from V and 8 bases from J, the gap between germline ends came to 20 bases.